Sequencing of this T cell receptor beta chain was carried out in a study of T-cell memory formation after mild COVID-19. This clonotype was observed a handful of times. CDR3 length equals 14 residues. Per the germline V gene, CDR1 is MGHRA and CDR2 is YSYEKL. Between the trimmed V and J ends, which lost 5 bases and 4 bases, there was a span of 15 bases. MiXCR, run by TCRdb on the 5' RACE reads, gives a single entry per CDR3 protein. The sample shows about 360,000 distinct CDR3 sequences, 10% to 15% of them seen only once. The chain uses TRBV4-1 and TRBJ2-7; D not resolved. The receptor's source is a man younger than 30 who had mild COVID-19 (a few samples of this study predate the infection). Cell type and time point are not known. The sample was PBMCs or a T cell subset sorted from them (not recorded which). CDR3 in amino acids: CASSYRIGTYEQYV. CDR3 DNA: TGCGCCAGCAGCTATCGGATCGGAACTTACGAGCAGTACGTC.